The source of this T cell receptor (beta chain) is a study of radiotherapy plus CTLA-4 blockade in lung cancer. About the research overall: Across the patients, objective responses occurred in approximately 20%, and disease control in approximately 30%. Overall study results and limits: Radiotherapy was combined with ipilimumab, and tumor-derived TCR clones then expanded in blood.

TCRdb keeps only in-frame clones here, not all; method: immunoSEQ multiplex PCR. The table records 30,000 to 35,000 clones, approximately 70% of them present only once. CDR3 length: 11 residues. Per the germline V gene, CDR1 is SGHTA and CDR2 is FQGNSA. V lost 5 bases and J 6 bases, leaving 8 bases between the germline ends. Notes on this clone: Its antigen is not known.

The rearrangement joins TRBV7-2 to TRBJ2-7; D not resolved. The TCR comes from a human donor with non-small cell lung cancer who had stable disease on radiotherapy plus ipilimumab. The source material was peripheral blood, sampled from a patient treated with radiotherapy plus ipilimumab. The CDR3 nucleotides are TGTGCCAGCAGCCCAGGTGCCGAGCAGTACTTC. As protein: CASSPGAEQYF.